This TCR beta chain was profiled in a study of vaccination and CD4 T cells after COVID-19. Germline V gene sequence: CDR1 DFQATT, CDR2 SNEGSKA (reference sequence). V was trimmed by 6 bases and J by 1 base, leaving 19 bases between them. The CDR3 extends over 16 amino acids. Only a few counts were recorded for this clonotype. A single record per CDR3 protein comes from TCRdb applying MiXCR to the PCR reads. The sample contains 25,000 to 30,000 distinct CDR3 sequences, about half of which appear only once. Time point given: late sampling 161 to 241 days after vaccination in a few convalescent patients.

Material: CD4+ T cells from blood, obtained about 7 months after SARS-CoV-2 vaccination. The receptor's source is a human donor who had recovered from COVID-19. The chain employs TRBV20-1 and TRBJ2-1; D possibly uses TRBD1 or TRBD2 (5 bases each). The CDR3 reads CSALTSSGPSYNEQFF. CDR3 DNA: TGCAGTGCCCTAACCTCCTCGGGACCATCCTACAATGAGCAGTTCTTC.